This record concerns one T cell receptor beta chain sequence. Assay: immunoSEQ multiplex PCR; the TCRdb copy retains only in-frame clones and omits some. Of approximately 300,000 clones listed, around 90% are singletons. In germline, CDR1 is KGHSH, CDR2 LQKENI. The CDR3 runs to 13 residues. V gave up 2 bases and J gave up 8 bases, with 9 bases separating them. The record originates from a study of blood T cell repertoires in COVID-19. The sample comprised peripheral blood. This clonotype was sampled from a woman in her twenties or thirties with COVID-19, enrolled during active disease. This chain connects TRBV18 to TRBJ1-4; D is perhaps TRBD1 (6 bases). This chain's CDR3 is CASSPGGLEKLFF. The DNA of the CDR3 is TGTGCCAGCTCACCAGGGGGCCTAGAAAAACTGTTTTTT.